These 15 T cell receptor beta chains share one sample of origin, sequenced in a study of naive and memory T cell subsets (dated by TCRdb to the late 2010s). The study described a robust, sensitive protocol for amplifying, sequencing and analyzing TCRs, using 3' ligation of a UMI-containing oligonucleotide to TCR cDNA. Library prep was done by 5' RACE. Sequenced on an Illumina MiSeq. The ligated cDNA was amplified in four rounds of PCR with nested alpha and beta constant region primers together with the SP2 primer. TCRdb cleaned the public reads at Q25 with fastp, built clones with MiXCR and kept in-frame beta chains. All rows with the same CDR3 protein become a single entry with the most common DNA and genes. A total of roughly 56,000 distinct CDR3 sequences appear in this sample, approximately 6.6% of them only once. About 9.8% of the sample belongs to the ten largest clones. Every receptor here comes from a male donor in good health.

In this sample, this clonotype turned up a few times. The chain combines TRBV4-2 with TRBJ2-7, with 9 bases matching TRBD2. The ends lost 0 bases at V and 3 bases at J; junction bases unmatched: 6. CDR3 length equals 16 residues. Germline CDR1 LGHNA, CDR2 YNFKEQ. The CDR3 protein is CASSQEMRTSVYEQYF. Written as DNA, the CDR3 is TGTGCCAGCAGCCAAGAGATGAGGACTAGCGTCTACGAGCAGTACTTC.

This clonotype has only a few counts. The chain joins TRBV6-5 to TRBJ2-3, with 7 bases fitting TRBD2. Trimming took 6 bases from V and 2 from J; bases not matched to a gene: 2. CDR3 size: 13 residues. CDR1 is MNHEY, CDR2 SVGAGI, per germline. The CDR3 DNA follows: TGTGCCAGCAGCCGGGACTACACAGATACGCAGTATTTT. Protein product: CASSRDYTDTQYF.

This clonotype was detected only a few times. J is TRBJ2-2 and V is TRBV6-5; TRBD1 or TRBD2 may be the D gene (5 bases each). The CDR3 runs 16 residues. V shed 6 bases and J shed 5 bases, with 19 bases lying between them. Germline CDR1 MNHEY, CDR2 SVGAGI. CDR3 DNA: TGTGCCAGCAGCCGGGGCGGAACAGGTGGGACCGGGGAGCTGTTTTTT. This codes for CASSRGGTGGTGELFF.

This clonotype has at least ten counts. The V call is TRBV6-1, the J call TRBJ2-7; no clear D. Germline V gene data show CDR1 as MNHNS and CDR2 as SASEGT. The ends were cut back, 6 bases at V and 4 bases at J, with 7 bases in the middle. This CDR3 is 11 amino acids long. The CDR3 loop is CASRTWYEQYF. CDR3 nucleotide sequence: TGTGCCAGCAGGACTTGGTACGAGCAGTACTTC.

In regard to this clonotype: At one end the junction does not follow the germline gene, possibly because of a read error. The V gene is TRBV7-9, the J gene TRBJ1-1; D gene uncertain. Germline V gene data show CDR1 as SEHNR and CDR2 as FQNEAQ (reference sequence). The CDR3 extends over 13 amino acids. The CDR3 DNA reads as TGTGCCAGCAGATTAGATGCGAACACTGAAGCTTTCTTT. Translating it yields CASRLDANTEAFF.

V and J are TRBV6-1 and TRBJ2-2; no reliable D call. V gave up 4 bases and J gave up 5 bases, with 5 bases separating them. This CDR3 spans 12 amino acids. Germline assignment: CDR1 MNHNS and CDR2 SASEGT. The CDR3 region is CASSGQTGELFF. The CDR3, as DNA: TGTGCCAGCAGTGGACAAACCGGGGAGCTGTTTTTT.

This clonotype was picked up many times. The rearrangement joins TRBV6-6 to TRBJ2-1; 9 nucleotides agree with TRBD2. This CDR3 region has 17 residues. V lost 4 bases and J lost 8; bases outside the gene matches: 15. Germline V CDR1 and CDR2: MNHNY, SVGAGI (reference sequence). CDR3 in DNA: TGTGCCAGCAGTTCCTTGGGTAGCGGGAGTGGGGCGGATGAGCAGTTCTTC. Its translation is CASSSLGSGSGADEQFF.

This clonotype was seen at least ten times. The chain has TRBV18 and TRBJ2-5, with D possibly TRBD1 on 6 matching bases. Germline V gene data show CDR1 as KGHSH and CDR2 as LQKENI. CDR3 length: 13 residues. The V gene lost 7 bases and the J gene lost 5 bases, with 14 bases spanning the gap. CDR3 sequence (DNA): TGTGCCAGCTTACTGTCAGGGGATGAGACCCAGTACTTC. As protein: CASLLSGDETQYF.

The chain links TRBV5-1 to TRBJ1-4; 9 nucleotides align to TRBD1. The CDR3 contains 16 residues. CDR1 is SGHRS and CDR2 is YFSETQ in the germline V gene. The V and J ends lost 4 bases and 8 bases, in that order; junction bases with no gene match: 12. The CDR3 DNA reads TGCGCCAGCAGCGCGACTCACAGGGGGCGTGAAGAAAAACTGTTTTTT. As protein: CASSATHRGREEKLFF.

This clonotype was seen many times. The J gene is TRBJ1-5, the V gene TRBV7-9; D not resolved. This CDR3 comprises 14 residues. Trimming took 4 bases from V and 4 from J, leaving 11 bases between them. Looked up from germline, CDR1 is SEHNR and CDR2 is FQNEAQ (reference sequence). In nucleotides, the CDR3 is TGTGCCAGCAGCTCATCGGATCGGAATCAGCCCCAGCATTTT. Amino acid sequence: CASSSSDRNQPQHF.

The CDR3 bases are TGTGCCAGCAGTTTTGGGAGTTTTCAGGGGGCCGGGGGCTATGGCTACACCTTC. It codes for CASSFGSFQGAGGYGYTF. The chain has TRBV6-5 and TRBJ1-2; 8 bases map to TRBD1. Germline V lookup: CDR1 MNHEY, CDR2 SVGAGI. The V segment lost 4 bases and the J segment 4 bases; nucleotides outside the gene matches: 17. The CDR3 is made up of 18 amino acids.

This clonotype has more than one count but fewer than ten. One end of the junction varies from germline; a read error may be responsible. The gene calls are TRBV3-1 and TRBJ2-3, with 7 nucleotides matching TRBD1. Looked up from germline, CDR1 is LGHDT and CDR2 is YNNKEL (reference sequence). This CDR3 is 15 amino acids long. CDR3 in amino acids: CASSLGQVPTYTQYF. The CDR3 coding sequence is TGTGCCAGCAGCCTCGGACAGGTACCCACATATACGCAGTATTTT.

This clonotype was observed a few times. The chain carries TRBV7-9 and TRBJ2-7, with D maybe TRBD1 (5 bases). The CDR3 runs to 15 residues. Germline CDR1 SEHNR, CDR2 FQNEAQ (reference sequence). Trimming removed 4 bases at V and 3 bases at J, with 16 bases between. The CDR3 nucleotides read TGTGCCAGCAGCTCCCCATCAGGAGACAGCTACGAGCAGTACTTC. Its translation: CASSSPSGDSYEQYF.

This clonotype was picked up one time. The V gene is TRBV5-4, the J gene TRBJ2-2, with TRBD2 identical over 7 bases. J was trimmed by 6 bases and V by 4 bases; bases with no gene match: 12. Germline CDR1 is SGHNT and CDR2 is YYREEE (reference sequence). The CDR3 runs to 16 residues. Here the CDR3 reads CASSRTTGGNSGELFF. CDR3 sequence (DNA): TGTGCCAGCAGCAGGACTACGGGGGGAAACTCCGGGGAGCTGTTTTTT.

This clonotype was seen many times. The chain is built from TRBV2 and TRBJ2-1; the D is unclear. The CDR3 spans 12 residues. Germline loops: CDR1 SNHLY, CDR2 FYNNEI. Trimming shortened V by 4 bases and J by 10 bases, and 11 bases separated the two germline ends. In nucleotides, the CDR3 is TGTGCCAGCAGTGCATCCCACCGGGAGCAGTTCTTC. Encoded protein: CASSASHREQFF.